The entry below describes one TCR beta chain. This record comes from a study of a mutant IDH1 vaccine in newly diagnosed glioma. As for time point: baseline, week 1 (first vaccination visit). The treatment: pre-vaccination baseline after standard-of-care therapy. Germline V gene lookup returns CDR1 SGHTA and CDR2 FQGNSA. The CDR3 contains 11 residues. Trimming stripped 3 bases from V and 5 bases from J, with 4 bases between. TCRdb's copy holds only in-frame clones and misses some; the assay was immunoSEQ multiplex PCR. This sample yields roughly 46,000 clones, of which approximately 90% are seen a single time; around 2.5% belongs to the top ten.

This chain uses TRBV7-2 with TRBJ2-5; D is uncertain. Material: PBMCs, obtained from a glioma patient treated with radiotherapy, temozolomide or both. This TCR was recovered from a man aged 35-49 years with glioma. CDR3 in amino acids: CASSLLETQYF. As DNA, the CDR3 is TGTGCCAGCAGCTTGCTGGAGACCCAGTACTTC.